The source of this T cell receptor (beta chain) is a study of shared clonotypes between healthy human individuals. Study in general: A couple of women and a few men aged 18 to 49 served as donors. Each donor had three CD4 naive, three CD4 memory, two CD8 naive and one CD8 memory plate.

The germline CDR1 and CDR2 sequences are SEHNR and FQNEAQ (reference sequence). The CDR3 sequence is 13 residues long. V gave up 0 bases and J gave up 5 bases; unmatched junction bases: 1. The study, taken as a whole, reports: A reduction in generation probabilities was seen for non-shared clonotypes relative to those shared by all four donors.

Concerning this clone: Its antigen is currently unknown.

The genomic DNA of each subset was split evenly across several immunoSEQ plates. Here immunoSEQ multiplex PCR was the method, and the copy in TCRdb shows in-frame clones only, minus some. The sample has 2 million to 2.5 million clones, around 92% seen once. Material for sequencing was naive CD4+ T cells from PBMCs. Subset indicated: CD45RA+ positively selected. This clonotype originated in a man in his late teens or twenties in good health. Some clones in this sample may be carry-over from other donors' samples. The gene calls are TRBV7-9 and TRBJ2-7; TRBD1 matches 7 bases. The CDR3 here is CASSLAGGDEQYF. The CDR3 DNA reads TGTGCCAGCAGCTTAGCAGGGGGCGACGAGCAGTACTTC.